The 5 T cell receptor beta chains below all came from one sample that was sequenced in a study of OX40 agonist ivuxolimab in advanced cancers. The assay was immunoSEQ multiplex PCR, and TCRdb's table has in-frame clones only and misses some. The data contain about 49,000 clones, around 94% of them seen just once; the ten biggest clones take up approximately 11%. The starting material was CD4+ or CD8+ T cells sorted from blood, obtained in a trial of the OX40 agonist ivuxolimab. The receptors originated from an adult with an advanced solid tumor such as melanoma, head and neck, liver or kidney cancer.

This clone appeared a few times. The CDR3 nucleotides read TGTGCCAGCAGTGAAGCGCGGACAGGATATGGCTACACCTTC. As protein: CASSEARTGYGYTF. V gene TRBV2 combines with J gene TRBJ1-2, with 7 nucleotides matching TRBD1. The CDR3 is 14 residues long. The J segment lost 5 bases and the V segment lost 0 bases, leaving 3 bases of the junction unmatched. CDR1 and CDR2 (germline): SNHLY, FYNNEI.

The chain is built from TRBV13 and TRBJ2-7; TRBD2 matches at 13 bases. V dropped 4 bases and J dropped 3; count of bases not matched to a gene: 12. Germline CDR1 and CDR2: PRHDT and FYEKMQ (reference sequence). The CDR3 is 18 residues long. In nucleotides, the CDR3 is TGTGCCAGCAGCTCCGCCGGGACTAGCGGGATGACTATCTACGAGCAGTACTTC. Translating it yields CASSSAGTSGMTIYEQYF.

This clone was counted a single time. The chain combines TRBV6-6 with TRBJ1-2, with D unresolved. The CDR3 is 11 residues long. Trimming took 6 bases from V and 4 from J, leaving 6 bases between them. Germline CDR1 is MNHNY and CDR2 is SVGAGI (reference sequence). In DNA form, the CDR3 reads TGTGCCAGCAGGTCCACCTATGGCTACACCTTC. It translates to CASRSTYGYTF.

This clone was observed once. This chain links TRBV16 with TRBJ2-1; the match to TRBD2 covers 7 bases. The germline CDR1 and CDR2 sequences are KGHSY and FQNENV. The CDR3 contains 12 residues. After removal of 3 bases from V and 10 bases from J, the junction contained 3 bases not matched to a gene. CDR3 amino acids: CASSHGGDEQFF. The CDR3 coding sequence is TGTGCCAGCAGCCATGGGGGGGACGAGCAGTTCTTC.

J is TRBJ2-7 and V is TRBV6-1, with D hard to call. V lost 4 bases and J 2 bases, leaving 12 bases between the germline ends. There are 14 residues in the CDR3. CDR1 MNHNS and CDR2 SASEGT come from the germline V gene. The CDR3 reads CASSVTQSAYEQYF. CDR3 DNA sequence: TGTGCCAGCAGTGTCACCCAAAGTGCCTACGAGCAGTACTTC.